Each of the 9 T cell receptor beta chains below was sequenced from the same sample in a study of blood T cells in healthy people across ages. It was with a sample-barcoded 5' primer and a J-beta primer mix that a second PCR of roughly 7 to 11 cycles was run. TCRdb redid the calling of the 5' RACE reads with MiXCR, one entry per CDR3 protein. The table lists approximately 730,000 distinct CDR3 sequences, 43% of them singletons. Input material: blood. Source of these receptors: a woman aged 60-70 years in good health.

This clonotype was found once. The CDR3 DNA reads TGTGCCAGCAGTCCCACAGGGGGCCAGGGGAACACTGAAGCTTTCTTT. Residues: CASSPTGGQGNTEAFF. This chain links TRBV11-1 with TRBJ1-1, with TRBD1 identical over 9 bases. There are 16 residues in the CDR3. The J segment lost 1 base and the V segment lost 6 bases, leaving 9 bases of the junction unmatched. Per germline, CDR1 SGHAT and CDR2 FQDESV (reference sequence).

This clonotype showed up just a few times. The chain is built from TRBV29-1 and TRBJ2-2; TRBD1 or TRBD2 may be the D gene (5 bases each). Germline-derived CDR1 and CDR2 are SQVTM and ANQGSEA. Trimming stripped 8 bases from V and 1 base from J, with 8 bases between. The CDR3 contains 12 residues. In DNA, the CDR3 is TGCAGCATGGGACGGAACACCGGGGAGCTGTTTTTT. It yields the protein CSMGRNTGELFF.

This chain connects TRBV9 to TRBJ2-1; 12 bases are a match to TRBD2. Germline V lookup: CDR1 SGDLS, CDR2 YYNGEE. The CDR3 extends over 15 amino acids. The V gene end was trimmed by 0 bases and the J gene end by 6 bases; junction bases not matched to a gene: 1. The chain's CDR3 is CASSVEGLAGNEQFF. CDR3 coding DNA: TGTGCCAGCAGCGTAGAGGGACTAGCGGGCAATGAGCAGTTCTTC.

As regards this clonotype: A read error is possible here, since a much larger clone lies one base away. This chain connects TRBV7-2 to TRBJ2-7, with 11 bases identical to TRBD2. This CDR3 comprises 15 residues. V lost 6 bases to trimming and J lost 7 bases; unmatched junction nucleotides: 11. Germline values: CDR1 SGHTA, CDR2 FQGNSA. The CDR3 region has the DNA TGTGCCAGCAGAGTACCGGGACTAGCGGTTAATGAGCAGTACTTC. This gives the protein CASRVPGLAVNEQYF.

This chain connects TRBV24-1 to TRBJ2-4, with D possibly called TRBD1 or TRBD2 (5 bases each). TRBJ2-5 explains the end of the DNA better; the J call may be wrong. This CDR3 has 14 amino acids. Germline CDR1 and CDR2: KGHDR and SFDVKD. CDR3 region: CATSDPRGSETQYF. The CDR3 DNA sequence: TGTGCCACCAGTGATCCCCGGGGCTCAGAGACCCAGTACTTC.

The chain couples TRBV2 to TRBJ2-5; D is possibly TRBD2 (6 bases). The germline CDR1 and CDR2 sequences are SNHLY and FYNNEI. The CDR3 is made up of 12 amino acids. With 6 bases removed from V and 3 bases from J, the gap between germline ends came to 8 bases. CDR3 nucleotides: TGTGCCAGCAGGCGGGATAAAGAGACCCAGTACTTC. Protein product: CASRRDKETQYF.

This clonotype was seen only a few times. The CDR3 sequence is CASTQGKRPEQYF. CDR3 in DNA: TGTGCCAGCACCCAAGGAAAGCGACCCGAGCAGTACTTC. The chain couples TRBV6-2 or TRBV6-3 to TRBJ2-7; D not certain. V was trimmed by 7 bases and J by 6 bases, leaving 16 bases between them. CDR3 length: 13 amino acids. Germline V gene sequence: CDR1 MNHEY, CDR2 SVGEGT.

The rearrangement uses TRBV20-1 and TRBJ1-1; perhaps TRBD1 as D (5 bases). The ends were cut back, 6 bases at V and 1 base at J, with 12 bases in the middle. The CDR3 has 13 amino acids. Per the germline V gene, CDR1 is DFQATT and CDR2 is SNEGSKA (reference sequence). The CDR3 sequence is CSAFRVRNTEAFF. In nucleotides, the CDR3 is TGCAGTGCCTTCAGGGTGAGGAACACTGAAGCTTTCTTT.

This clonotype was seen a handful of times. This chain uses TRBV7-2 with TRBJ2-1; 14 bases map to TRBD2. This CDR3 comprises 17 residues. Germline loops: CDR1 SGHTA, CDR2 FQGNSA. The trim removed 5 bases at V and 6 bases at J, leaving 9 bases unmatched. The chain's CDR3 is CASSPLQTSGGGNEQFF. As DNA, the CDR3 is TGTGCCAGCAGCCCCCTCCAGACTAGCGGGGGGGGCAATGAGCAGTTCTTC. Combining the CDR3 with reference TRBV7-2 and TRBJ2-1 gives the whole variable domain GAGVSQSPSNKVTEKGKDVELRCDPISGHTALYWYRQSLGQGLEFLIYFQGNSAPDKSGLPSDRFSAERTGGSVSTLTIQRTQQEDSAVYLCASSPLQTSGGGNEQFFGPGTRLTVL.